At least ten counts were recorded for the clone carrying this TCR beta chain. Its target is unknown. The sample originates from a study of T cell repertoires in cytomegalovirus infection. Looking at the study overall: Selected CMV epitopes included recently identified HLA-C-restricted ones as well as well-studied HLA-B-restricted ones. CMV infection plus the matching HLA type was flagged by public TCR beta signatures. Findings and limits, study-wide: Dominating the ex vivo response were HLA-C-restricted CMV-specific TCR beta clonotypes. Adding up the frequency of public TCR beta families identified people who carried CMV plus the relevant HLA.

The CDR3 extends over 15 amino acids. V gave up 1 base and J gave up 1 base, with 10 bases separating them. From germline, CDR1 is SSHAT and CDR2 FNYEAQ (reference sequence). TCRdb used MiXCR to reprocess the reads, holding one entry per CDR3 protein. This sample has 450,000 to 600,000 distinct CDR3 sequences, with approximately 42% found just once. The sequencing used cultured PBMCs, collected from culture after CMV antigen stimulation. This clonotype originated in a human donor in good health (CMV status not recorded). Some clones in this sample may be carry-over from other donors' samples. The J gene is TRBJ2-5, the V gene TRBV7-7; tentatively, D is TRBD1 (5 bases). Here the CDR3 reads CASSLGLDIQETQYF. The CDR3 DNA reads TGTGCCAGCAGCTTAGGCCTGGACATCCAAGAGACCCAGTACTTC.